Below, 30 T cell receptor beta chains from the same sample are listed, as sequenced in a study of shared clonotypes between healthy human individuals. TCRdb's table, derived via immunoSEQ multiplex PCR, lists solely in-frame clones and lacks some. Among under 1 million clones, around 96% were seen once, and the ten largest hold 0.2% to 0.25%. It was CD45RO-negative cells, positively selected for CCR7, that made up naive CD8 cells, with terminally differentiated effector memory CD45RA+ cells excluded. Sequencing was carried out using naive CD8+ T cells sorted from blood. The receptors come from a man aged 30 to 45 in good health.

The chain couples TRBV6-1 to TRBJ2-7, with D possibly matching TRBD1 (6 bases). Germline CDR1 MNHNS, CDR2 SASEGT. The CDR3 is 13 residues long. The germline V and J ends were trimmed by 2 bases and 4 bases, with 9 bases remaining between them. The CDR3 loop reads CASSEKTGYEQYF. The CDR3 nucleotides read TGTGCCAGCAGTGAAAAGACAGGTTACGAGCAGTACTTC.

The chain recombines TRBV19 with TRBJ2-3; D is possibly TRBD1 (6 bases). This CDR3 has 16 residues. Trimming pared 1 base from V and 1 base from J, leaving 12 bases between. Per the germline V gene, CDR1 is LNHDA and CDR2 is SQIVND (reference sequence). CDR3 residues: CASSIGHRERTDTQYF. CDR3 DNA: TGTGCCAGTAGTATAGGCCACAGGGAACGCACAGATACGCAGTATTTT.

The gene calls are TRBV19 and TRBJ1-1; D perhaps matches TRBD1 (6 bases). Looked up from germline, CDR1 is LNHDA and CDR2 is SQIVND (reference sequence). The CDR3 is made up of 13 amino acids. The V and J ends lost 6 bases and 4 bases respectively, with 12 bases between them. The CDR3 nucleotides are TGTGCCAGTAGCACGAACAGGGTCACTGAAGCTTTCTTT. It is translated as CASSTNRVTEAFF.

The rearrangement uses TRBV5-1 and TRBJ2-5; tentative D call: TRBD1 (7 bases). This CDR3 has 17 residues. V lost 0 bases, J lost 1 base, and 16 bases lay in between. Germline V gene sequence: CDR1 SGHRS, CDR2 YFSETQ. The CDR3 sequence is CASSLALAGGSQETQYF. The CDR3 DNA reads as TGCGCCAGCAGCTTGGCCCTGGCAGGGGGGTCCCAAGAGACCCAGTACTTC.

The chain recombines TRBV19 with TRBJ2-3; D is perhaps TRBD2 (6 bases). CDR3 length: 14 residues. Germline-derived CDR1 and CDR2 are LNHDA and SQIVND (reference sequence). V lost 3 bases and J 0 bases, leaving 7 bases between the germline ends. In nucleotides, the CDR3 is TGTGCCAGTAGTATTGCGGGGAGCACAGATACGCAGTATTTT. It yields the protein CASSIAGSTDTQYF.

The genes are TRBV7-9 and TRBJ1-5; unclear D gene. There are 15 residues in the CDR3. The germline V and J ends were trimmed by 3 bases and 4 bases, with 13 bases remaining between them. CDR1 SEHNR and CDR2 FQNEAQ come from the germline V gene (reference sequence). CDR3 amino acids: CASSLDVTGNQPQHF. The CDR3 nucleotides are TGTGCCAGCAGCTTGGACGTTACTGGGAATCAGCCCCAGCATTTT.

V gene TRBV5-1 combines with J gene TRBJ2-1, with 8 bases matching TRBD1. From germline, CDR1 is SGHRS and CDR2 YFSETQ. Germline trimming cut 4 bases from V and 1 base from J; bases unmatched to any gene: 4. This CDR3 contains 15 residues. CDR3 DNA: TGCGCCAGCAGCCAACGACAGGGGTCCTACAATGAGCAGTTCTTC. It specifies CASSQRQGSYNEQFF.

This clone appeared a single time. The chain employs TRBV5-4 and TRBJ2-1, with D possibly matching TRBD2 (6 bases). The V end lost 0 bases, the J end lost 0 bases, and 13 bases lay between the germline ends. The CDR3 runs 17 residues. Germline V lookup: CDR1 SGHNT, CDR2 YYREEE (reference sequence). The CDR3 is CASSLEVATSSYNEQFF. The CDR3 DNA reads TGTGCCAGCAGCTTGGAAGTAGCGACTAGCTCCTACAATGAGCAGTTCTTC.

V and J are TRBV10-3 and TRBJ2-1; D possibly corresponds to TRBD2 (6 bases). The CDR3 is 13 amino acids. Germline V gives CDR1 ENHRY, CDR2 SYGVKD. Between the trimmed V and J ends, which lost 8 bases and 1 base, there was a span of 9 bases. The CDR3 loop reads CAIAGTSYNEQFF. CDR3 nucleotides: TGTGCCATCGCGGGGACGTCCTACAATGAGCAGTTCTTC.

This chain joins TRBV7-9 and TRBJ2-7; D is ambiguous. There are 15 residues in the CDR3. V lost 1 base to trimming and J lost 3 bases, with 13 bases between them. Looked up from germline, CDR1 is SEHNR and CDR2 is FQNEAQ (reference sequence). The CDR3 loop reads CASSLVEYEDYEQYF. In nucleotides, the CDR3 is TGTGCCAGCAGCTTAGTCGAGTACGAGGACTACGAGCAGTACTTC. The full variable domain, completed using reference TRBV7-9 and TRBJ2-7, is DTGVSQNPRHKITKRGQNVTFRCDPISEHNRLYWYRQTLGQGPEFLTYFQNEAQLEKSRLLSDRFSAERPKGSFSTLEIQRTEQGDSAMYLCASSLVEYEDYEQYFGPGTRLTVT.

The chain recombines TRBV11-2 with TRBJ2-7; 8 nucleotides match TRBD1. V trimming: 0 bases; J trimming: 5 bases; junction bases outside the gene matches: 9. The germline CDR1 and CDR2 sequences are SGHAT and FQNNGV. CDR3 size: 16 residues. CDR3 sequence (DNA): TGTGCCAGCAGCTTAGATTTCCAGGGGGCTATAGACGAGCAGTACTTC. This codes for CASSLDFQGAIDEQYF. Supplemented by reference TRBV11-2 and TRBJ2-7, the full variable domain reads EAGVAQSPRYKIIEKRQSVAFWCNPISGHATLYWYQQILGQGPKLLIQFQNNGVVDDSQLPKDRFSAERLKGVDSTLKIQPAKLEDSAVYLCASSLDFQGAIDEQYFGPGTRLTVT.

The chain couples TRBV19 to TRBJ2-7, with 14 bases identical to TRBD2. This CDR3 comprises 15 residues. J lost 7 bases, V lost 5 bases, and 7 bases had no gene match. CDR1 and CDR2 from the germline V gene are LNHDA and SQIVND (reference sequence). DNA for the CDR3: TGTGCCAGTAGTCCCGGACTAGCGGGAGGCACGGAGCAGTACTTC. This sequence encodes CASSPGLAGGTEQYF.

The rearrangement uses TRBV7-2 and TRBJ2-3; 8 bases are a match to TRBD2. This CDR3 region has 15 residues. V shed 4 bases, J shed 4 bases, and the junction held 7 bases outside the gene matches. Germline-derived CDR1 and CDR2 are SGHTA and FQGNSA. The DNA of the CDR3 is TGTGCCAGCAGCTCCACGGGAGGGGGACCAGATACGCAGTATTTT. It encodes CASSSTGGGPDTQYF. Together with reference TRBV7-2 and TRBJ2-3, the CDR3 gives the full variable domain: GAGVSQSPSNKVTEKGKDVELRCDPISGHTALYWYRQSLGQGLEFLIYFQGNSAPDKSGLPSDRFSAERTGGSVSTLTIQRTQQEDSAVYLCASSSTGGGPDTQYFGPGTRLTVL.

The V and J genes are TRBV6-6 and TRBJ1-3; D is undetermined. This CDR3 is 15 amino acids long. CDR1 is MNHNY and CDR2 is SVGAGI in the germline V gene (reference sequence). V was trimmed by 6 bases and J by 0 bases, leaving 12 bases between them. CDR3 loop: CASSSLRNSGNTIYF. The DNA for the CDR3 is TGTGCCAGCAGCTCCCTCAGGAACTCTGGAAACACCATATATTTT.

The chain carries TRBV11-3 and TRBJ2-1, with TRBD1 matching 9 bases. The CDR3 sequence is 15 residues long. The V and J ends lost 5 bases and 8 bases, in that order; junction bases with no gene match: 10. Per germline, CDR1 SGHNT and CDR2 YENEEA. Here the CDR3 DNA reads TGTGCCAGCAGCCCTCGGGACAGGGATGGTCATGAGCAGTTCTTC. This sequence encodes CASSPRDRDGHEQFF. Complete variable domain (other parts from reference TRBV11-3 and TRBJ2-1): EAGVVQSPRYKIIEKKQPVAFWCNPISGHNTLYWYLQNLGQGPELLIRYENEEAVDDSQLPKDRFSAERLKGVDSTLKIQPAELGDSAVYLCASSPRDRDGHEQFFGPGTRLTVL.

V gene TRBV5-5 combines with J gene TRBJ2-1, with unresolved D. This CDR3 spans 15 amino acids. The V gene lost 1 base and the J gene lost 3 bases, with 11 bases spanning the gap. The germline V gene has CDR1 SGHKS and CDR2 YYEKEE (reference sequence). The CDR3 DNA is TGTGCCAGCAGCTTGTGGGATACGGGCTACAATGAGCAGTTCTTC. Translating it yields CASSLWDTGYNEQFF.

This chain joins TRBV7-9 and TRBJ1-1, with 8 bases lining up with TRBD1. Germline trimming cut 1 base from V and 3 bases from J; bases unmatched to any gene: 7. This CDR3 region has 16 residues. Germline V CDR1 and CDR2: SEHNR, FQNEAQ (reference sequence). CDR3 bases: TGTGCCAGCAGCTTAGGTCCGGGGGGACAGGACACTGAAGCTTTCTTT. This gives the protein CASSLGPGGQDTEAFF.

This clone has a single count. V is TRBV7-2 and J is TRBJ1-1; D call uncertain. Germline CDR1 SGHTA, CDR2 FQGNSA. This CDR3 has 13 amino acids. V lost 2 bases to trimming and J lost 3 bases, with 7 bases between them. This CDR3 reads CASSLRSDTEAFF. The CDR3 coding sequence is TGTGCCAGCAGCTTAAGGTCGGACACTGAAGCTTTCTTT.

The gene calls are TRBV6-6 and TRBJ2-7; no clear D gene. The germline CDR1 and CDR2 sequences are MNHNY and SVGAGI (reference sequence). The CDR3 totals 13 residues. V was cut by 2 bases and J by 1 base, with 6 bases left in between. The chain's CDR3 is CASSYRVSYEQYF. As DNA, the CDR3 is TGTGCCAGCAGTTACAGGGTTTCCTACGAGCAGTACTTC.

This clone was picked up one time. The gene calls are TRBV19 and TRBJ2-1, with 7 bases lining up with TRBD1. The length of the CDR3 is 17 residues. Looked up from germline, CDR1 is LNHDA and CDR2 is SQIVND (reference sequence). With V trimmed by 5 bases and J by 0 bases, 10 bases remained unmatched. The CDR3 loop is CASSPLSGTDSYNEQFF. The DNA for the CDR3 is TGTGCCAGTAGTCCACTCTCCGGGACAGACTCCTACAATGAGCAGTTCTTC.

V usage is TRBV9 and J usage is TRBJ2-7; D is unclear. The CDR3 spans 12 residues. Trimming stripped 3 bases from V and 6 bases from J, with 10 bases between. CDR1 SGDLS and CDR2 YYNGEE come from the germline V gene. CDR3 in DNA: TGTGCCAGCAGCGCCACGTCTTCCGAGCAGTACTTC. Its translation: CASSATSSEQYF.

This chain connects TRBV7-6 to TRBJ2-2; TRBD2 matches at 9 bases. The V gene end was trimmed by 5 bases and the J gene end by 5 bases; junction bases not matched to a gene: 6. Germline V lookup: CDR1 SGHVS, CDR2 FNYEAQ. The CDR3 totals 15 residues. CDR3 loop: CASSRAGGLTGELFF. The CDR3 bases are TGTGCCAGCAGCCGAGCGGGAGGATTAACCGGGGAGCTGTTTTTT.

This clone is a singleton in its sample. This chain uses TRBV10-3 with TRBJ1-5; 9 nucleotides match TRBD1. V lost 8 bases and J lost 5; bases outside the gene matches: 10. The CDR3 is 15 amino acids. From germline, CDR1 is ENHRY and CDR2 SYGVKD. This chain's CDR3 is CAIGRTGGADQPQHF. In DNA form, the CDR3 reads TGTGCCATCGGGCGAACAGGGGGCGCAGATCAGCCCCAGCATTTT.

CDR3: CAWRRINEQYF. CDR3 bases: TGTGCCTGGAGGCGAATAAACGAGCAGTACTTC. This rearrangement joins TRBV30 to TRBJ2-7; D remains ambiguous. CDR1 is GTSNPN and CDR2 is SVGIG in the germline V gene (reference sequence). The CDR3 covers 11 residues. V lost 3 bases and J lost 5, with 8 bases in between. The variable domain in full, with the rest retrieved from reference TRBV30 and TRBJ2-7, is SQTIHQWPATLVQPVGSPLSLECTVEGTSNPNLYWYRQAAGRGLQLLFYSVGIGQISSEVPQNLSASRPQDRQFILSSKKLLLSDSGFYLCAWRRINEQYFGPGTRLTVT.

The rearrangement uses TRBV15 and TRBJ2-1; 10 bases line up with TRBD1. The CDR3 extends over 15 amino acids. CDR1 LNHNV and CDR2 YYDKDF come from the germline V gene (reference sequence). J gave up 9 bases and V 6 bases, and 11 bases lay outside the gene matches. The CDR3 loop reads CATSWDRGRAGEQFF. CDR3 DNA: TGTGCCACCAGTTGGGACAGGGGTAGGGCGGGTGAGCAGTTCTTC.

The J gene is TRBJ1-2, the V gene TRBV7-9; D might be TRBD1 (6 bases). Germline CDR1 SEHNR, CDR2 FQNEAQ (reference sequence). With 9 bases removed from V and 7 bases from J, the gap between germline ends came to 12 bases. The CDR3 runs to 11 residues. CDR3: CASNRVFGYTF. CDR3 nucleotide sequence: TGTGCCAGTAACAGGGTTTTTGGCTACACCTTC.

V is TRBV7-9 and J is TRBJ2-7; 12 nucleotides match TRBD2. Per germline, CDR1 SEHNR and CDR2 FQNEAQ (reference sequence). The trim removed 5 bases at V and 5 bases at J, leaving 7 bases unmatched. This CDR3 has 15 amino acids. DNA of the CDR3: TGTGCCAGCAGCGATACTAGCGGGAGGACTGACGAGCAGTACTTC. It translates to CASSDTSGRTDEQYF.

A remark on this clone: At the DNA level, this CDR3 is encoded by other sequences in the same sample as well. The chain is built from TRBV9 and TRBJ2-1, with D possibly being TRBD1 or TRBD2 (6 bases each). Germline CDR1 SGDLS, CDR2 YYNGEE. Trimming left V 3 bases short and J 4 bases short, with 11 bases between. The CDR3 is 14 amino acids. The DNA for the CDR3 is TGTGCCAGCAGCGCCGGAGGGGGGTACAATGAGCAGTTCTTC. Translation: CASSAGGGYNEQFF.

The CDR3 DNA follows: TGTGCCAGCAGGCTCACTAGCGGGAGAGTGGAGGAGACCCAGTACTTC. Its protein is CASRLTSGRVEETQYF. The chain links TRBV28 to TRBJ2-5; 11 nucleotides line up with TRBD2. Germline V CDR1 and CDR2: MDHEN, SYDVKM. CDR3 size: 16 residues. V dropped 6 bases and J dropped 5; count of bases not matched to a gene: 11.

The V call is TRBV2, the J call TRBJ2-3; no clear D. CDR1 and CDR2 (germline): SNHLY, FYNNEI. The CDR3 totals 16 residues. V was pared by 3 bases and J by 1 base, with 14 bases between. Written as DNA, the CDR3 is TGTGCCAGCAGTGATGCCATTGGCGGACGCACAGATACGCAGTATTTT. Amino acids: CASSDAIGGRTDTQYF.